This T cell receptor beta chain was sequenced in a study of T cells in Graves' hyperthyroidism and ophthalmopathy. This clonotype was observed a handful of times. Its antigen is still unknown. RNA transcripts provided the source from which TCR beta CDR3 regions were amplified. A set of HTBI primers served as the primers for a first-round RT-PCR of the TCR CDR3. TCRdb used MiXCR to reprocess the multiplex PCR reads, holding one entry per CDR3 protein. The repertoire holds hundreds of thousands of distinct CDR3 sequences, with 14% to 15% as singletons. Germline CDR1 reads SEHNR; CDR2 reads FQNEAQ (reference sequence). The CDR3 spans 11 residues. V was pared by 5 bases and J by 12 bases, with 11 bases between. Study-level findings and limits: Also found in blood were most expanded thyroid clonotypes above 0.001.

This sequence originates from a man between 18 and 35 years old with Graves' ophthalmopathy. V and J are TRBV7-9 and TRBJ2-1; D may be TRBD1 (5 bases). The source material was blood. This chain's CDR3 is CASSRYQGQFF. The CDR3 bases are TGTGCCAGCAGCCGTTACCAGGGGCAGTTCTTC. Full variable domain (outside the CDR3, taken from reference TRBV7-9 and TRBJ2-1): DTGVSQNPRHKITKRGQNVTFRCDPISEHNRLYWYRQTLGQGPEFLTYFQNEAQLEKSRLLSDRFSAERPKGSFSTLEIQRTEQGDSAMYLCASSRYQGQFFGPGTRLTVL.